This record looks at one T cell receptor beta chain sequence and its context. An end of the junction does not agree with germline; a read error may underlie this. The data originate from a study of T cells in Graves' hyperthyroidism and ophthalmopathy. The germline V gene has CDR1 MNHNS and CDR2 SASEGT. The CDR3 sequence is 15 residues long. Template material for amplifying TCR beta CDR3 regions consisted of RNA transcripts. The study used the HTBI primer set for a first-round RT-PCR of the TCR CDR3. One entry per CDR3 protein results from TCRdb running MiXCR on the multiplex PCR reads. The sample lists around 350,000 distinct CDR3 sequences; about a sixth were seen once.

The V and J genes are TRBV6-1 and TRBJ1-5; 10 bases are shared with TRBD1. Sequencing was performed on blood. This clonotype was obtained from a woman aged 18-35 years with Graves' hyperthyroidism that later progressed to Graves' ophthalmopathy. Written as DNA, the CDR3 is TGTGTCAGCACCTTGGACAGGGGGATGCATCAGCCCCAGCATTTT. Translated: CVSTLDRGMHQPQHF.